The T cell receptor (beta chain) described here comes from a study of glioma-infiltrating T cells. Overall study findings and caveats: CDR3 overlap between tissue and blood was very small.

Germline V gene data show CDR1 as MGHDK and CDR2 as SYGVNS. The CDR3 sequence is 16 residues long. V lost 2 bases and J lost 7, with 17 bases in between. This clonotype showed up many times. No antigen is known for it. Using RNA template, CDR3s of TCR alpha and beta were amplified with iRepertoire arm-PCR. Using its own MiXCR run on the multiplex PCR reads, TCRdb lists one record per CDR3 protein. The sample holds some 160,000 distinct CDR3 sequences, over 40% seen once. Sequencing input: glioma tissue, nonneoplastic brain tissue, or PBMCs (not recorded which). This sequence originates from a human donor with low-grade glioma or glioblastoma, undergoing nonglioma brain surgery, or in good health (not recorded which). The rearrangement links TRBV25-1 to TRBJ1-4; no firm D call. CDR3 sequence reads: CASSEMGNSGSEKLFF. The CDR3 DNA reads as TGTGCCAGCAGTGAAATGGGAAACAGCGGGAGTGAAAAACTGTTTTTT.